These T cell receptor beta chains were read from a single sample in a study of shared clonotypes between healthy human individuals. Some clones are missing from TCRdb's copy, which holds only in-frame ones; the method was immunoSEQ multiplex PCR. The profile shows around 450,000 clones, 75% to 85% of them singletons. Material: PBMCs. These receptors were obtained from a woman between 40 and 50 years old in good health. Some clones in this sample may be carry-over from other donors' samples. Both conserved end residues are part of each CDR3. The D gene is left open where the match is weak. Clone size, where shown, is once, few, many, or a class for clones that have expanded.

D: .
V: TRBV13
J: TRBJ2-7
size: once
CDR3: CASSLGLDRNTYEQYF
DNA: TGTGCCAGCAGCTTAGGGCTCGACCGGAATACCTACGAGCAGTACTTC

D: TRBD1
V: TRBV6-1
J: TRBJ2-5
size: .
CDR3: CASDRQGQETQYF
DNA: TGTGCCAGCGACAGACAGGGCCAAGAGACCCAGTACTTC

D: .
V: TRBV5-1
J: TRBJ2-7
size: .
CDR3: CASSLGGSASYEQYF
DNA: TGCGCCAGCAGCTTGGGAGGCTCGGCGAGCTACGAGCAGTACTTC

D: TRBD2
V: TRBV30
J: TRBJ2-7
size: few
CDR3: CAWSPFLAGGPYEQYF
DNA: TGTGCCTGGAGCCCATTTTTGGCGGGAGGTCCCTACGAGCAGTACTTC

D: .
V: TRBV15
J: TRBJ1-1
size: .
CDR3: CATSLTGSETEAFF
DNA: TGTGCCACCAGCCTGACAGGATCGGAGACTGAAGCTTTCTTT

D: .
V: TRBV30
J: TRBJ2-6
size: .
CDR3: CAWSLGNSGANVLTF
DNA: TGTGCCTGGAGTCTTGGAAACTCTGGGGCCAACGTCCTGACTTTC

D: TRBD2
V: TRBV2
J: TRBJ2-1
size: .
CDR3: CASSEMGGWTDNEQFF
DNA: TGTGCCAGCAGTGAAATGGGAGGGTGGACGGACAATGAGCAGTTCTTC

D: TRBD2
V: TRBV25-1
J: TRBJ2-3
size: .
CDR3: CASSDSSGRATDTQYF
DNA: TGTGCCAGCAGTGATTCTAGCGGGAGGGCCACAGATACGCAGTATTTT

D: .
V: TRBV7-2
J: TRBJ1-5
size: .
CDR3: CASSSLGIGSSNQPQHF
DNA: TGTGCCAGCAGCTCCCTAGGTATCGGCAGTTCTAATCAGCCCCAGCATTTT

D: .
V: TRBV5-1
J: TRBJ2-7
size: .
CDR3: CASRQESSYEQYF
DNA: TGCGCCAGCAGGCAGGAGAGCTCCTACGAGCAGTACTTC

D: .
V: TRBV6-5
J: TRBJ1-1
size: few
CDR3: CASISYPEDTEAFF
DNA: TGTGCCAGCATATCCTATCCGGAGGACACTGAAGCTTTCTTT

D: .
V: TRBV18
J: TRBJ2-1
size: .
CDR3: CASSPRRGNYNEQFF
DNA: TGTGCCAGCTCACCCCGGCGAGGGAATTACAATGAGCAGTTCTTC

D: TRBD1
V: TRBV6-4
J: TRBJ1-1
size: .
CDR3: CASRGQGASSEAFF
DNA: TGTGCCAGCAGGGGACAGGGGGCCTCCTCTGAAGCTTTCTTT

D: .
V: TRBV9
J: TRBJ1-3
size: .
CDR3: CASSPGTSSSGNTIYF
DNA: TGTGCCAGCAGCCCAGGGACGTCCAGCTCTGGAAACACCATATATTTT

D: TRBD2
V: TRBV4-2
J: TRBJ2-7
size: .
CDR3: CASSQDPLPSSSVDSAGGPDEQYF
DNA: TGTGCCAGCAGCCAAGATCCGCTCCCAAGCTCCTCCGTAGATTCAGCGGGAGGGCCCGACGAGCAGTACTTC

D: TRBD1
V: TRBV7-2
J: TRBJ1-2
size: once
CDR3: CASSSPRQGNYGYTF
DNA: TGTGCCAGCAGCTCCCCCCGACAGGGCAACTATGGCTACACCTTC

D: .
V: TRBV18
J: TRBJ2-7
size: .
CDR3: CASSPSRGGENSYEQYF
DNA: TGTGCCAGCTCACCCTCCCGTGGAGGGGAAAACTCCTACGAGCAGTACTTC

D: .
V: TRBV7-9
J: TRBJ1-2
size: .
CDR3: CASSFGEDYGYTF
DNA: TGTGCCAGCAGCTTTGGGGAAGACTATGGCTACACCTTC

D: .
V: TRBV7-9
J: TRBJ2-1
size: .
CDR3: CASSQSTDNEQFF
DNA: TGTGCCAGCAGCCAGTCAACCGACAATGAGCAGTTCTTC

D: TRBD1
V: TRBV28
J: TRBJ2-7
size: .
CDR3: CASSQTGGATYEQYF
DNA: TGTGCCAGCAGTCAAACAGGGGGCGCAACCTACGAGCAGTACTTC

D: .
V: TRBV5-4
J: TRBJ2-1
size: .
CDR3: CATNAKGSYNEQFF
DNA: TGTGCCACTAACGCTAAAGGGTCCTACAATGAGCAGTTCTTC

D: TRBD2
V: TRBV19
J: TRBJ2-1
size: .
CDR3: CATSGRGEQFF
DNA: TGTGCCACTAGCGGGAGGGGTGAGCAGTTCTTC